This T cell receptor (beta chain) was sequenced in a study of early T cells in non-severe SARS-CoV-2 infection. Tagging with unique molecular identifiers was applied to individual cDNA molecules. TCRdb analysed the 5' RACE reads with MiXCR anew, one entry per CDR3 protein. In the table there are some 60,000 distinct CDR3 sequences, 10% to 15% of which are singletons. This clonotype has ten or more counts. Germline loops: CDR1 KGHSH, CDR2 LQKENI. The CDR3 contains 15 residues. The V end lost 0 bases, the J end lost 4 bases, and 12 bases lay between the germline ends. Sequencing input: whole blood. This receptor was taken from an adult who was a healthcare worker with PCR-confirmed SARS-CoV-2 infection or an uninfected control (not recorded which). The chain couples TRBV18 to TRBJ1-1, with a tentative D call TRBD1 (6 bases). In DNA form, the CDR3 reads TGTGCCAGCTCACCACCGGGAGCGGGGGCCACTGAAGCTTTCTTT. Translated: CASSPPGAGATEAFF.